This T cell receptor (beta chain) emerged from a study of yellow fever vaccine responses in identical twins. TCRdb itself ran the RT-PCR reads through MiXCR, one entry per CDR3 protein. Of around 7,700 distinct CDR3 sequences listed, about 82% are singletons. The germline CDR1 and CDR2 sequences are SGHNT and YENEEA. With 5 bases removed from V and 1 base from J, the gap between germline ends came to 8 bases. CDR3 length: 13 amino acids. This clonotype was detected once. J is TRBJ2-5 and V is TRBV11-3; possible D gene TRBD1, 5 bases. This receptor was taken from a woman between 18 and 30 years old who received the yellow fever vaccine. Here the sequenced sample was T cells from blood (PBMCs), unsorted or a sorted subset (not recorded which), taken before or after yellow fever vaccination (not recorded which). The DNA of the CDR3 is TGTGCCAGCAGCCCCAGGGTCCAAGAGACCCAGTACTTC. This gives the protein CASSPRVQETQYF.